This T cell receptor (beta chain) was sequenced during a study of blood T cells in healthy people across ages. This clonotype turned up a few times. Next came a second PCR, run for about 6 to 11 cycles, which used a sample-barcoded 5' primer along with a J-beta primer mix. One entry per CDR3 protein, called by TCRdb with MiXCR from the 5' RACE reads. The sample gives more than 900,000 distinct CDR3 sequences, about 28% of which show up once; around 9.6% is in the top ten. The V and J ends lost 4 bases and 7 bases respectively, with 16 bases between them. Germline lookup yields CDR1 MNHEY and CDR2 SVGAGI. This CDR3 spans 14 amino acids. This same sample was also part of a study on T cells of mothers and their children.

Specimen: blood. The chain links TRBV6-5 to TRBJ1-2; tentatively, D is TRBD1 (5 bases). This receptor was taken from a woman aged 35 to 49 in good health. The CDR3 here is CASSWDPPGVGYTF. CDR3 coding DNA: TGTGCCAGCAGTTGGGACCCGCCCGGGGTTGGCTACACCTTC.